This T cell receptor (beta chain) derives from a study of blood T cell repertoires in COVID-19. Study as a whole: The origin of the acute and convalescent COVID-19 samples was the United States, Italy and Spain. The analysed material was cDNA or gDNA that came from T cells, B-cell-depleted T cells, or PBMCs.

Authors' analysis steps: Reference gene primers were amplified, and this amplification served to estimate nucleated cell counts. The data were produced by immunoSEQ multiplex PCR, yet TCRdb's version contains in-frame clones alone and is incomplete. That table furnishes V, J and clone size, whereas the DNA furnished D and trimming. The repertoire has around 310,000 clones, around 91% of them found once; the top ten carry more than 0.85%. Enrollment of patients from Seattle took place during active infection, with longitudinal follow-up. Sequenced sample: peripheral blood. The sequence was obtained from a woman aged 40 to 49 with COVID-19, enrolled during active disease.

The DNA for the CDR3 is TGTGCCAGTAGTACTGACAGGGGCGGTAAGAACACTGAAGCTTTCTTT. This gives the protein CASSTDRGGKNTEAFF. This chain joins TRBV19 and TRBJ1-1; 8 nucleotides agree with TRBD1. Germline V CDR1 and CDR2: LNHDA, SQIVND (reference sequence). V lost 4 bases and J lost 1; bases outside the gene matches: 8. There are 16 residues in the CDR3.